This TCR beta chain is drawn from a study of blood T cell repertoires in COVID-19. About the study: The United States, Italy and Spain provided the acute and convalescent COVID-19 samples. The analysed material was cDNA or gDNA that came from T cells, B-cell-depleted T cells, or PBMCs.

Trimming removed 7 bases at V and 1 base at J, with 10 bases between. Germline CDR1 reads MGHDK; CDR2 reads SYGVNS. This CDR3 has 13 residues. Authors' processing steps: Nucleated cell number was recorded as an estimate derived from reference gene primer amplification. Repertoires were generated with immunoSEQ multiplex PCR, while TCRdb's copy carries only in-frame clones and drops some. V, J and clone size were drawn from that table, and D and trimming were deduced from the DNA. The sample lists tens of thousands of clones, 70% to 90% occurring once. The J gene is TRBJ1-1, the V gene TRBV25-1; possibly TRBD1 for D (5 bases). The sample was peripheral blood. The source of this sequence is a woman aged 55-69 years with acute or convalescent COVID-19. CDR3 sequence reads: CASTNDRNTEAFF. For the CDR3, the DNA is TGTGCCAGCACCAACGACAGGAACACTGAAGCTTTCTTT.